This T cell receptor beta chain was captured by sequencing in a study of early T cells in non-severe SARS-CoV-2 infection. About the research overall: Sequencing of unsorted whole blood was done on bulk RNA, leaving chains unpaired. Study-level points and caveats: There was a bias toward anti-spike CD8 responses in VDJdb matching, which missed private and CD4 specificities.

Between the trimmed V and J ends, which lost 1 base and 0 bases, there was a span of 2 bases. The CDR3 covers 13 residues. Looked up from germline, CDR1 is SGHTA and CDR2 is FQGTGA. This clonotype showed up many times. Its antigen remains unidentified. Individual cDNA molecules each received unique molecular identifiers attached to them. TCRdb redid the calling of the 5' RACE reads with MiXCR, one entry per CDR3 protein. In the table there are some 100,000 distinct CDR3 sequences, about 14% of which are singletons. The chain carries TRBV7-3 and TRBJ2-3; D unclear. The clonotype was recovered from an adult who was a healthcare worker with PCR-confirmed SARS-CoV-2 infection or an uninfected control (not recorded which). The sequenced sample consisted of whole blood. The CDR3 bases are TGTGCCAGCAGCTTAATTAGCACAGATACGCAGTATTTT. Translating it yields CASSLISTDTQYF.